The 10 T cell receptor beta chains below were found in one sample sequenced in a study of blood T cell repertoires in COVID-19 (dated by TCRdb to the early 2020s). The library was made by the immunoSEQ multiplex PCR assay. TCRdb obtained this table from immuneACCESS and retained in-frame rearrangements with V and J assigned. These tables miss some clones; where compared with another copy, unresolved V genes account for less than half of the shortfall, and the remainder is unexplained. The sample has 80,000 to 85,000 clones on record, roughly 80% of them singletons. About an eighth of the sample lies in the top ten. Material: peripheral blood. These receptors were taken from a human donor in a cohort sampled during active COVID-19.

This clone came up a few times. This chain uses TRBV6-6 with TRBJ2-2, with TRBD1 identical over 8 bases. Germline V lookup: CDR1 MNHNY, CDR2 SVGAGI (reference sequence). V lost 8 bases and J lost 4; bases outside the gene matches: 9. The CDR3 is 15 amino acids. The CDR3 protein is CASGWTGMSTGELFF. The CDR3 bases are TGTGCCAGCGGTTGGACAGGGATGAGCACCGGGGAGCTGTTTTTT.

The chain links TRBV5-6 to TRBJ2-7; the match to TRBD1 covers 8 bases. V lost 4 bases to trimming and J lost 2 bases; unmatched junction nucleotides: 5. The CDR3 runs to 14 residues. The germline gives CDR1 SGHDT, CDR2 YYEEEE. In nucleotides, the CDR3 is TGTGCCAGCAGCCTCGGACAGGGCCCCTACGAGCAGTACTTC. It translates to CASSLGQGPYEQYF.

The rearrangement links TRBV5-1 to TRBJ2-1; TRBD2 agrees at 15 bases. The CDR3 covers 20 residues. Germline CDR1 is SGHRS and CDR2 is YFSETQ. V was clipped by 3 bases and J by 7 bases; unmatched bases: 17. CDR3 sequence reads: CASSSLGGLAGGPGRNEQFF. The CDR3 bases are TGCGCCAGCAGCTCACTGGGTGGACTAGCGGGGGGGCCGGGCAGGAATGAGCAGTTCTTC.

The CDR3 DNA follows: TGTGCCAGCAGCTTATTCGGGGGTCCCTATAACACTGAAGCTTTCTTT. Translated: CASSLFGGPYNTEAFF. V usage is TRBV7-6 and J usage is TRBJ1-1; D is possibly TRBD1 (5 bases). The germline V gene has CDR1 SGHVS and CDR2 FNYEAQ. Trimming removed 2 bases from V and 2 bases from J, with 15 bases in between. CDR3 length: 16 amino acids.

The gene calls are TRBV5-1 and TRBJ2-7; weak D call: TRBD1 (6 bases). Germline lookup yields CDR1 SGHRS and CDR2 YFSETQ. The CDR3 is made up of 16 amino acids. The ends were cut back, 4 bases at V and 3 bases at J, with 20 bases in the middle. The CDR3 here is CASSPTRTVYGYEQYF. In nucleotides, the CDR3 is TGCGCCAGCAGCCCAACCCGGACAGTTTACGGCTACGAGCAGTACTTC.

The rearrangement uses TRBV10-3 and TRBJ1-1; 8 nucleotides line up with TRBD1. The germline V gene encodes CDR1 ENHRY and CDR2 SYGVKD. The J segment lost 1 base and the V segment lost 4 bases, leaving 11 bases of the junction unmatched. CDR3 size: 17 residues. The DNA of the CDR3 is TGTGCCATCAGTGCTATTTTCTCCGGGACAGGGAACACTGAAGCTTTCTTT. Its protein is CAISAIFSGTGNTEAFF.

This clone has a handful of counts. The chain is built from TRBV9 and TRBJ1-4; TRBD1 is a possible D gene (5 bases). Trimming shortened V by 2 bases and J by 3 bases, and 11 bases separated the two germline ends. Germline V gives CDR1 SGDLS, CDR2 YYNGEE. The CDR3 spans 15 residues. CDR3 sequence (DNA): TGTGCCAGCAGCGTTTCAGGGAGGGCTAATGAAAAACTGTTTTTT. Protein: CASSVSGRANEKLFF.

This rearrangement joins TRBV7-9 to TRBJ2-7; TRBD1 agrees at 9 bases. Germline CDR1 and CDR2: SEHNR and FQNEAQ (reference sequence). The ends lost 5 bases at V and 12 bases at J; junction bases unmatched: 14. This CDR3 contains 14 residues. CDR3 sequence (DNA): TGTGCCAGCAGCCGAAGGGGGGGACAGGGTCCTCTGTACTTC. Residues: CASSRRGGQGPLYF. The full variable domain, completed using reference TRBV7-9 and TRBJ2-7, is DTGVSQNPRHKITKRGQNVTFRCDPISEHNRLYWYRQTLGQGPEFLTYFQNEAQLEKSRLLSDRFSAERPKGSFSTLEIQRTEQGDSAMYLCASSRRGGQGPLYFGPGTRLTVT.

The V and J genes are TRBV7-9 and TRBJ1-6; 8 bases are a match to TRBD1. This CDR3 comprises 16 residues. Germline CDR1 SEHNR, CDR2 FQNEAQ (reference sequence). The J segment lost 5 bases and the V segment lost 5 bases, leaving 8 bases of the junction unmatched. CDR3 in DNA: TGTGCCAGCAGCCATGGCCCGGGACAGGATAATTCACCCCTCCACTTT. Translation gives CASSHGPGQDNSPLHF.

This chain uses TRBV5-1 with TRBJ1-1; D call uncertain. Trimming pared 6 bases from V and 0 bases from J, leaving 12 bases between. The CDR3 loop spans 14 amino acids. CDR1 is SGHRS, CDR2 YFSETQ, per germline. The CDR3 DNA reads TGCGCCAGCAAGGACGGGAGCCTGAACACTGAAGCTTTCTTT. Protein: CASKDGSLNTEAFF. The whole variable domain, remainder taken from reference TRBV5-1 and TRBJ1-1, is KAGVTQTPRYLIKTRGQQVTLSCSPISGHRSVSWYQQTPGQGLQFLFEYFSETQRNKGNFPGRFSGRQFSNSRSEMNVSTLELGDSALYLCASKDGSLNTEAFFGQGTRLTVV.